These 32 T cell receptor beta chains share one sample of origin, sequenced in a study of neurological immune-mediated disorders. TCRdb passed the 5' RACE reads through MiXCR, listing each CDR3 protein once. The table includes under 60,000 distinct CDR3 sequences, about 25% detected once. The sequencing sample was made of PBMCs. Receptors originate from a woman between 65 and 79 years old in good health.

This clonotype was recorded many times. The chain has TRBV12-3 or TRBV12-4 and TRBJ2-1; a weak D match, TRBD1 (6 bases). CDR3 length: 15 amino acids. V lost 6 bases to trimming and J lost 8 bases, with 20 bases between them. CDR3 sequence: CASRLDRSGFDEQFF. CDR3 coding DNA: TGTGCCAGCAGACTCGACAGGTCCGGCTTTGATGAGCAGTTCTTC.

In its sample, this clonotype was seen many times. The V gene is TRBV15, the J gene TRBJ2-7; TRBD2 is a possible D gene (6 bases). V lost 2 bases to trimming and J lost 7 bases, with 21 bases between them. This CDR3 contains 16 residues. Germline CDR1 LNHNV, CDR2 YYDKDF (reference sequence). The DNA of the CDR3 is TGTGCCACCAGCAGATTTTTATCGGGACTCCCTAATGAGCAGTACTTC. Amino acids: CATSRFLSGLPNEQYF.

This clonotype was picked up many times. V gene TRBV12-3 or TRBV12-4 combines with J gene TRBJ2-7; 11 bases agree with TRBD2. V shed 7 bases and J 3 bases; nucleotides not matched to a gene: 5. This CDR3 spans 14 amino acids. This CDR3 is CASTPGLAVYEQYF. The CDR3 DNA reads TGTGCCAGCACCCCGGGACTAGCGGTCTACGAGCAGTACTTC.

This clonotype was observed many times. The chain carries TRBV3-1 and TRBJ1-2; D possibly corresponds to TRBD1 (6 bases). The ends were cut back, 1 base at V and 3 bases at J, with 12 bases in the middle. CDR1 is LGHDT and CDR2 is YNNKEL in the germline V gene (reference sequence). The CDR3 is 15 amino acids. CDR3 nucleotides: TGTGCCAGCAGCCAAGGCGGGGGCGTGTACTATGGCTACACCTTC. It translates to CASSQGGGVYYGYTF.

This clonotype has ten or more counts. The chain is built from TRBV20-1 and TRBJ1-2, with D tentatively TRBD1 (6 bases). This CDR3 has 14 residues. From germline, CDR1 is DFQATT and CDR2 SNEGSKA (reference sequence). V lost 6 bases, J lost 4 bases, and 18 bases lay in between. Written as DNA, the CDR3 is TGCAGTGCCCAGGACCTCAGGGGCCGCTATGGCTACACCTTC. Translating gives CSAQDLRGRYGYTF.

The J gene is TRBJ2-7, the V gene TRBV10-3; D is possibly TRBD2 (6 bases). Germline CDR1 ENHRY, CDR2 SYGVKD. Trimming left V 5 bases short and J 2 bases short, with 13 bases between. This CDR3 comprises 14 residues. CDR3 protein: CAISSGTVTYEQYF. Here the CDR3 DNA reads TGTGCCATCAGTTCCGGGACTGTTACCTACGAGCAGTACTTC.

The chain couples TRBV7-9 to TRBJ2-7; D is unclear. Trimming took 8 bases from V and 0 from J, leaving 5 bases between them. The CDR3 spans 11 residues. Germline V CDR1 and CDR2: SEHNR, FQNEAQ (reference sequence). This CDR3 reads CASEFSYEQYF. The CDR3 DNA is TGTGCCAGCGAATTCTCCTACGAGCAGTACTTC.

The rearrangement joins TRBV5-4 to TRBJ2-7; D is perhaps TRBD1 or TRBD2 (5 bases each). The CDR3 runs to 15 residues. The V end lost 4 bases, the J end lost 5 bases, and 19 bases lay between the germline ends. CDR1 is SGHNT and CDR2 is YYREEE in the germline V gene (reference sequence). CDR3 DNA sequence: TGTGCCAGCAGCGCCAGGATGGGACGCGCGGACGAGCAGTACTTC. Translated: CASSARMGRADEQYF.

This chain uses TRBV20-1 with TRBJ2-1; D possibly matches TRBD1 or TRBD2 (5 bases each). There are 13 residues in the CDR3. In germline, CDR1 is DFQATT, CDR2 SNEGSKA (reference sequence). V gave up 0 bases and J gave up 11 bases, with 14 bases separating them. The CDR3 region has the DNA TGCAGTGCTAGAGACAGGGACGGAATTAAGCAGTTCTTC. Protein product: CSARDRDGIKQFF.

CDR3 region: CSARDSTGESTDTQYF. CDR3 bases: TGCAGTGCTAGAGATTCGACGGGGGAAAGCACAGATACGCAGTATTTT. The chain joins TRBV20-1 to TRBJ2-3; tentative D call: TRBD2 (6 bases). V lost 0 bases and J lost 0, with 13 bases in between. CDR1 and CDR2 from the germline V gene are DFQATT and SNEGSKA (reference sequence). This CDR3 contains 16 residues.

This clonotype is large (0.1 to 1%) within its sample. The CDR3 DNA sequence: TGTGCCAGCGGGGGGACAGACCTTGGGGAGCAGTTCTTC. Translation: CASGGTDLGEQFF. J is TRBJ2-1 and V is TRBV2; perhaps TRBD1 as D (7 bases). CDR3 length: 13 amino acids. The germline gives CDR1 SNHLY, CDR2 FYNNEI. V lost 8 bases, J lost 10 bases, and 18 bases lay in between.

This clonotype was seen repeatedly, ten times or more. The chain uses TRBV29-1 and TRBJ1-1; D unclear. The CDR3 runs to 9 residues. Trimming shortened V by 3 bases and J by 7 bases, and 3 bases separated the two germline ends. In germline, CDR1 is SQVTM, CDR2 ANQGSEA. CDR3 region: CSVDREAFF. Written as DNA, the CDR3 is TGCAGCGTTGACCGTGAAGCTTTCTTT.

In its sample, this clonotype was seen once. The chain uses TRBV12-3 or TRBV12-4 and TRBJ2-7, with D possibly matching TRBD1 (5 bases). The V gene lost 6 bases and the J gene lost 4 bases, with 13 bases spanning the gap. This CDR3 contains 13 residues. The CDR3 nucleotides read TGTGCCAGCAGCGACATTGCAGGGTACGAGCAGTACTTC. It encodes CASSDIAGYEQYF.

This clonotype came up many times. The rearrangement uses TRBV5-1 and TRBJ1-5, with a tentative D call TRBD1 (5 bases). Per germline, CDR1 SGHRS and CDR2 YFSETQ. The CDR3 spans 14 residues. V was clipped by 0 bases and J by 3 bases, with 7 bases between them. CDR3 in DNA: TGCGCCAGCAGCTTGGAGGGGCCCAATCAGCCCCAGCATTTT. It yields the protein CASSLEGPNQPQHF.

The J gene is TRBJ1-5, the V gene TRBV10-3; 7 bases align to TRBD1. Per the germline V gene, CDR1 is ENHRY and CDR2 is SYGVKD. Trimming took 10 bases from V and 5 from J; bases not matched to a gene: 5. This CDR3 comprises 12 residues. The CDR3 spells CATTTGHQPQHF. CDR3 coding DNA: TGTGCCACAACGACAGGGCATCAGCCCCAGCATTTT.

This clonotype came up many times. The chain has TRBV7-3 and TRBJ2-3; the D is unclear. CDR3 length: 12 residues. Germline assignment: CDR1 SGHTA and CDR2 FQGTGA. V gave up 2 bases and J gave up 5 bases, with 5 bases separating them. The CDR3 here is CASSLGRDTQYF. The CDR3 DNA reads TGTGCCAGCAGCTTAGGAAGAGATACGCAGTATTTT.

This clonotype was detected many times. The chain employs TRBV7-2 and TRBJ1-3; 9 nucleotides agree with TRBD1. Per germline, CDR1 SGHTA and CDR2 FQGNSA. Unmatched junction bases numbered 5, after V lost 2 bases and J lost 0 bases. CDR3 length: 17 amino acids. CDR3 sequence: CASSLSGTGISGNTIYF. CDR3 bases: TGTGCCAGCAGCTTAAGCGGGACAGGGATCTCTGGAAACACCATATATTTT.

This clonotype was found many times. V usage is TRBV7-9 and J usage is TRBJ1-2, with TRBD1 as a possible D gene (6 bases). V shed 2 bases and J shed 3 bases, with 10 bases lying between them. The CDR3 extends over 14 amino acids. Germline V gene sequence: CDR1 SEHNR, CDR2 FQNEAQ (reference sequence). The CDR3 spells CASSLSSGDYGYTF. The CDR3 DNA sequence: TGTGCCAGCAGCTTATCATCAGGGGACTATGGCTACACCTTC.

Ten or more counts support this clonotype. The genes are TRBV7-2 and TRBJ2-7, with D hard to call. Germline V gene lookup returns CDR1 SGHTA and CDR2 FQGNSA. The CDR3 spans 11 residues. V was shortened by 3 bases and J by 3 bases, with 3 bases between the two germline ends. The CDR3 is CASSLDYEQYF. The CDR3 coding sequence is TGTGCCAGCAGCTTGGACTACGAGCAGTACTTC.

This clonotype was detected many times. The V call is TRBV6-2 or TRBV6-3, the J call TRBJ2-7, with 14 bases fitting TRBD2. The CDR3 length is 17 residues. V shed 6 bases, J shed 6 bases, and the junction held 13 bases outside the gene matches. Germline-derived CDR1 and CDR2 are MNHEY and SVGEGT. DNA for the CDR3: TGTGCCAGCAGGAAAGGACCGGGACTAGCGGGAGATCTCGAGCAGTACTTC. It specifies CASRKGPGLAGDLEQYF.

The sample holds many counts of this clonotype. The chain carries TRBV7-6 and TRBJ2-2; the D is unclear. Trimming took 3 bases from V and 6 from J, leaving 5 bases between them. Germline CDR1 and CDR2: SGHVS and FNYEAQ. The CDR3 runs to 12 residues. The CDR3 region has the DNA TGTGCCAGCAGCTTTAGGGCCGGGGAGCTGTTTTTT. Protein: CASSFRAGELFF.

This clonotype was counted many times. The DNA for the CDR3 is TGTGCCAGCAGCAAGCCGGGGGCGACCTACGAGCAGTACTTC. Translation gives CASSKPGATYEQYF. The rearrangement links TRBV11-2 to TRBJ2-7; the D call may be TRBD1 or TRBD2 (6 bases each). CDR1 SGHAT and CDR2 FQNNGV come from the germline V gene. The V and J ends lost 5 bases and 2 bases respectively, with 13 bases between them. CDR3 length: 14 residues.

This clonotype was seen ten or more times. V is TRBV14 and J is TRBJ2-6; D tentatively reads TRBD1 or TRBD2 (6 bases each). CDR3 length: 19 residues. In germline, CDR1 is SGHDN, CDR2 FVKESK. V lost 0 bases and J 2 bases, leaving 17 bases between the germline ends. CDR3 region: CASSQEVRRGGPGANVLTF. CDR3 coding DNA: TGTGCCAGCAGCCAAGAAGTTCGCAGGGGAGGCCCTGGGGCCAACGTCCTGACTTTC.

V usage is TRBV19 and J usage is TRBJ2-3, with a tentative D call TRBD2 (6 bases). Germline V CDR1 and CDR2: LNHDA, SQIVND (reference sequence). Trimming shortened V by 6 bases and J by 4 bases, and 17 bases separated the two germline ends. The CDR3 is made up of 15 amino acids. The CDR3 loop is CASSTPGLIADTQYF. In DNA, the CDR3 is TGTGCCAGTAGCACGCCGGGACTCATCGCAGATACGCAGTATTTT.

In the case of this clonotype: A much larger clone differs by one base, so this may be a read error. The gene calls are TRBV7-9 and TRBJ2-1, with D perhaps TRBD2 (5 bases). The CDR3 consists of 13 residues. Trimming shortened V by 0 bases and J by 9 bases, and 9 bases separated the two germline ends. The germline V gene has CDR1 SEHNR and CDR2 FQNEAQ (reference sequence). This CDR3 is CASSLALVSEQFF. CDR3 sequence (DNA): TGTGCCAGCAGCTTAGCACTAGTTAGTGAGCAGTTCTTC.

This chain uses TRBV6-6 with TRBJ2-1; the D gene is possibly TRBD2 (8 bases). V lost 2 bases, J lost 0 bases, and 20 bases lay in between. The CDR3 is 19 residues long. CDR1 and CDR2 (germline): MNHNY, SVGAGI (reference sequence). The CDR3 loop is CASSYEGAHAGGSYNEQFF. CDR3 coding DNA: TGTGCCAGCAGTTACGAGGGGGCGCATGCGGGGGGCTCCTACAATGAGCAGTTCTTC.

This clonotype was counted many times. The chain has TRBV7-2 and TRBJ2-6, with D perhaps assigned TRBD1 or TRBD2 (5 bases each). CDR1 and CDR2 (germline): SGHTA, FQGNSA. CDR3 length: 16 residues. Trimming removed 5 bases from V and 2 bases from J, with 13 bases in between. In DNA form, the CDR3 reads TGTGCCAGCAGCCCCGCCGGGGCAGCTGGGGCCAACGTCCTGACTTTC. Amino acids: CASSPAGAAGANVLTF. Full variable domain (missing parts from reference TRBV7-2 and TRBJ2-6): GAGVSQSPSNKVTEKGKDVELRCDPISGHTALYWYRQSLGQGLEFLIYFQGNSAPDKSGLPSDRFSAERTGGSVSTLTIQRTQQEDSAVYLCASSPAGAAGANVLTFGAGSRLTVL.

The rearrangement uses TRBV5-1 and TRBJ2-3, with TRBD2 matching 9 bases. This CDR3 region has 15 residues. The germline V gene encodes CDR1 SGHRS and CDR2 YFSETQ. With 0 bases clipped from V and 5 bases from J, the junction kept 4 bases outside the gene matches. The CDR3 sequence: CASSLGATSGDTQYF. DNA of the CDR3: TGCGCCAGCAGCTTGGGGGCGACTAGCGGAGATACGCAGTATTTT.

This chain links TRBV11-1 with TRBJ1-1; TRBD1 matches 7 bases. Trimming removed 7 bases from V and 5 bases from J; junction bases left unmatched: 1. The CDR3 is made up of 11 amino acids. Germline CDR1 and CDR2: SGHAT and FQDESV (reference sequence). DNA for the CDR3: TGTGCCAGCACCAGGGGGACTGAAGCTTTCTTT. It yields the protein CASTRGTEAFF.

This clonotype was counted at least ten times. The chain recombines TRBV7-3 with TRBJ2-5, with no clear D. The CDR3 is 15 amino acids. V was pared by 2 bases and J by 4 bases, with 14 bases between. The V gene's germline CDR1 is SGHTA and CDR2 FQGTGA. The CDR3 protein is CASSLGAERLETQYF. The CDR3, as DNA: TGTGCCAGCAGCTTAGGTGCGGAGAGGTTAGAGACCCAGTACTTC.

This clonotype was found many times. The chain has TRBV5-1 and TRBJ2-7; 7 bases map to TRBD2. The trim removed 6 bases at V and 0 bases at J, leaving 9 bases unmatched. Germline values: CDR1 SGHRS, CDR2 YFSETQ. The CDR3 runs 15 residues. The CDR3 DNA follows: TGCGCCAGCAAGGCGGGAGCTCTTTCCTCCTACGAGCAGTACTTC. As protein: CASKAGALSSYEQYF.

This clonotype showed up just once. J is TRBJ1-5 and V is TRBV5-5; TRBD1 aligns across 8 bases. Germline V lookup: CDR1 SGHKS, CDR2 YYEKEE (reference sequence). The J segment lost 5 bases and the V segment lost 0 bases, leaving 4 bases of the junction unmatched. CDR3 size: 15 residues. DNA of the CDR3: TGTGCCAGCAGCTTGGCGACAGGGGAGTATCAGCCCCAGCATTTT. It is translated as CASSLATGEYQPQHF.